These T cell receptor beta chains were read from a single sample in a study of cytomegalovirus exposure and HLA in healthy donors. Sequenced by immunoSEQ multiplex PCR; TCRdb stores in-frame clones only, minus some. The sample holds over 150,000 clones, around four fifths seen once. Sequences were obtained from PBMCs. These receptors were taken from a woman in her forties or fifties in good health and CMV-seronegative. CDR3s include the opening cysteine and the closing phenylalanine or tryptophan. The D gene is left open where the match is weak. Rows may omit the clone size; those that give it use once, few, many or a size class.

TRBJ2-7 NA NA TRBV6-1 CASTIRDFPYEQYF TGTGCCAGCACGATCCGGGATTTTCCCTACGAGCAGTACTTC
TRBJ2-7 TRBD2 NA TRBV4-3 CASSQEERGGNYEQYF TGCGCCAGCAGCCAAGAGGAGCGGGGGGGAAACTACGAGCAGTACTTC
TRBJ2-1 NA NA TRBV6-5 CASSYIDTDNEQFF TGTGCCAGCAGTTACATCGACACTGACAATGAGCAGTTCTTC
TRBJ2-3 NA NA TRBV15 CATSRDGALVSDTQYF TGTGCCACCAGCAGAGATGGGGCATTGGTCTCAGATACGCAGTATTTT
TRBJ2-1 NA NA TRBV9 CASSLGNSLGEQFF TGTGCCAGCAGCCTCGGGAATTCTCTAGGTGAGCAGTTCTTC
TRBJ1-1 TRBD1 once TRBV7-2 CASSLRGTGSEAFF TGTGCCAGCAGCCTGCGCGGGACAGGCTCTGAAGCTTTCTTT
TRBJ2-7 TRBD2 NA TRBV7-9 CASSWSGREQYF TGTGCCAGCAGTTGGTCCGGGAGGGAGCAGTACTTC
TRBJ1-2 NA NA TRBV6-5 CASKHGGDYTF TGCGCCAGCAAGCACGGAGGCGACTACACCTTC
TRBJ2-5 TRBD1 few TRBV15 CATSRPPAGGVFRETQYF TGTGCCACCAGCAGACCTCCAGCAGGGGGCGTTTTTAGGGAGACCCAGTACTTC
TRBJ1-2 NA NA TRBV20-1 CSARSGYGYTF TGCAGTGCTAGATCGGGGTACGGCTACACCTTC
TRBJ2-7 NA NA TRBV6-4 CASSDGNRASSYEQYF TGTGCCAGCAGTGACGGGAACAGGGCAAGCTCCTACGAGCAGTACTTC
TRBJ2-1 NA NA TRBV19 CASSKTDTYNEQFF TGTGCCAGTAGTAAGACGGACACCTACAATGAGCAGTTCTTC
TRBJ2-7 NA NA TRBV7-2 CASSLARDSYEQYF TGTGCCAGCAGCTTAGCCAGGGACTCCTACGAGCAGTACTTC
TRBJ1-1 TRBD1 NA TRBV7-9 CASTFGQGQGTEAFF TGTGCCAGCACCTTCGGACAGGGCCAAGGCACTGAAGCTTTCTTT
TRBJ2-5 NA NA TRBV7-2 CASSPLRIQETQYF TGTGCCAGCAGCCCTTTGAGGATTCAAGAGACCCAGTACTTC
TRBJ2-7 TRBD1 NA TRBV14 CASSQDRGQATYEQYF TGTGCCAGCAGCCAAGATCGGGGACAGGCGACCTACGAGCAGTACTTC
TRBJ1-5 TRBD1 few TRBV7-8 CASSLARGGTEYPSLPQHF TGTGCCAGCAGCTTAGCGCGTGGCGGGACAGAATATCCATCATTGCCCCAGCATTTT
TRBJ2-7 TRBD2 NA TRBV28 CASSSGRLAGYGQYF TGTGCCAGCAGTTCCGGTAGACTAGCGGGATATGGGCAGTACTTC
TRBJ1-1 NA NA TRBV5-5 CASSPAGGLNTEAFF TGTGCCAGCAGCCCCGCGGGAGGGCTGAACACTGAAGCTTTCTTT
TRBJ2-2 NA NA TRBV7-2 CASSPQTGELFF TGTGCCAGCAGCCCCCAAACCGGGGAGCTGTTTTTT
TRBJ1-1 NA NA TRBV27 CASSLGQGLRNTEAFF TGTGCCAGCAGTTTAGGCCAGGGACTAAGGAACACTGAAGCTTTCTTT
TRBJ1-2 TRBD1 NA TRBV9 CASSVGSQGANGYTF TGTGCCAGCAGCGTAGGTTCCCAGGGGGCGAATGGCTACACCTTC
TRBJ1-5 TRBD1 NA TRBV18 CASSPLGDRGYQPQHF TGTGCCAGCTCACCCCTTGGGGACAGGGGATATCAGCCCCAGCATTTT
TRBJ2-5 NA NA TRBV6-6 CASGGLYPETQYF TGTGCCAGTGGAGGACTTTACCCCGAGACCCAGTACTTC
TRBJ2-3 NA once TRBV19 CASSPRRGGTDTQYF TGTGCCAGTAGCCCCCGGAGGGGCGGCACAGATACGCAGTATTTT
TRBJ1-5 NA NA TRBV21-1 CASSKAGGPNQPQHF TGTGCCAGCAGCAAAGCCGGGGGACCGAATCAGCCCCAGCATTTT
TRBJ1-2 NA NA TRBV6-1 CASSDLGGSGYTF TGTGCCAGCAGTGATCTGGGGGGTAGTGGCTACACCTTC
TRBJ2-2 TRBD1 NA TRBV5-1 CASSLARGLPYTGELFF TGCGCCAGCAGCTTGGCAAGGGGGCTCCCTTACACCGGGGAGCTGTTTTTT
TRBJ1-6 NA NA TRBV5-6 CASSLRNSGANSPLHF TGTGCCAGCAGCTTGAGGAACTCCGGAGCTAATTCACCCCTCCACTTT
TRBJ1-1 NA NA TRBV7-3 CASSLTENTEAFF TGTGCCAGCAGCTTGACAGAGAACACTGAAGCTTTCTTT
TRBJ2-3 TRBD2 NA TRBV7-2 CASSLVSSGVRDTQYF TGTGCCAGCAGCTTAGTGTCTAGCGGGGTACGAGATACGCAGTATTTT
TRBJ2-1 TRBD1 NA TRBV2 CANLPGGSYNEQFF TGTGCCAACCTTCCAGGGGGCTCCTACAATGAGCAGTTCTTC
TRBJ2-2 NA NA TRBV4-3 CASSQAAPGANTGELFF TGCGCCAGCAGCCAAGCGGCACCGGGAGCGAACACCGGGGAGCTGTTTTTT
TRBJ2-7 NA NA TRBV29-1 CSYLRGSNYEQYF TGCAGCTACCTACGGGGGTCCAATTACGAGCAGTACTTC
TRBJ1-4 NA NA TRBV4-3 CASSQDRTTGIFNEKLFF TGCGCCAGCAGCCAAGACCGAACTACAGGGATTTTTAATGAAAAACTGTTTTTT
TRBJ2-7 NA once TRBV7-9 CASSARQNYEQYF TGTGCCAGCAGCGCCCGACAGAACTACGAGCAGTACTTC
TRBJ2-5 NA NA TRBV6-1 CASRYRGGETQYF TGTGCCAGCAGATACAGGGGAGGAGAGACCCAGTACTTC
TRBJ2-7 TRBD2 NA TRBV14 CASSQFRDSGREQYF TGTGCCAGCAGCCAATTCCGGGATAGCGGGAGGGAGCAGTACTTC
TRBJ2-2 TRBD1 NA TRBV10-3 CAIRGTGGTGELFF TGTGCCATCAGGGGGACAGGGGGCACCGGGGAGCTGTTTTTT
TRBJ2-5 TRBD2 NA TRBV7-3 CASSLLAGAGETQYF TGTGCCAGCAGCTTACTAGCGGGAGCCGGGGAGACCCAGTACTTC
TRBJ2-1 NA NA TRBV9 CASSVIATSSYNEQFF TGTGCCAGCAGCGTAATAGCAACTAGCTCCTACAATGAGCAGTTCTTC
TRBJ1-2 NA NA TRBV19 CAGNRVGYTF TGTGCCGGAAACAGGGTAGGCTACACCTTC
TRBJ1-2 TRBD1 NA TRBV2 CASSEVGQDLYGYTF TGTGCCAGCAGTGAGGTGGGACAGGATCTCTATGGCTACACCTTC
TRBJ1-5 NA NA TRBV7-9 CASSVQGSNQPQHF TGTGCCAGCAGCGTACAGGGTAGCAATCAGCCCCAGCATTTT
TRBJ2-3 TRBD2 NA TRBV2 CASSAASGGRGDTQYF TGTGCCAGCAGTGCGGCTAGCGGGGGCCGGGGAGATACGCAGTATTTT
TRBJ1-2 NA NA TRBV6-6 CASSSEGISYGYTF TGTGCCAGCAGCTCCGAGGGAATTAGCTATGGCTACACCTTC
TRBJ2-7 NA NA TRBV10-2 CASSGRQIGFSWYF TGCGCCAGCAGTGGCCGACAGATAGGTTTTAGTTGGTACTTC
TRBJ1-6 NA NA TRBV19 CASSIKRGDSPLHF TGTGCCAGTAGTATCAAAAGAGGAGATTCACCCCTCCACTTT
TRBJ2-2 NA NA TRBV28 CASSTDSLGTGELFF TGTGCCAGCAGTACAGACAGCTTGGGCACCGGGGAGCTGTTTTTT
TRBJ1-2 TRBD1 NA TRBV5-4 CASSLEDRGLYGYTF TGTGCCAGCAGCTTGGAAGACAGGGGGCTTTATGGCTACACCTTC